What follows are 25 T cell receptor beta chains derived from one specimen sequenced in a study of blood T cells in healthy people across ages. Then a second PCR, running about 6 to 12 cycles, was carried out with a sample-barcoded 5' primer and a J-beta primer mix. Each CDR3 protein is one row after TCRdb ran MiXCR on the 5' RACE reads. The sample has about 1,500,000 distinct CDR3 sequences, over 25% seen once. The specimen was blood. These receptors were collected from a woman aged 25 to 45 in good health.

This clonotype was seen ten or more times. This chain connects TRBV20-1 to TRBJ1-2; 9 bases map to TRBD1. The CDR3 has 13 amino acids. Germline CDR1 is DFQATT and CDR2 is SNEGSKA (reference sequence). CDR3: CSAGQGYGYGYTF. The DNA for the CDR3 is TGCAGCGCGGGACAGGGTTACGGCTATGGCTACACCTTC.

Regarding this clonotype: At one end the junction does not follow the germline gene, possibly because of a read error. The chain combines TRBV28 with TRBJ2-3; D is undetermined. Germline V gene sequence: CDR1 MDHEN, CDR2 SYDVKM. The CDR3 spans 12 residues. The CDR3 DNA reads TGTGCCAGCGGTTTTCGCACAGATACGCAGTATTTT. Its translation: CASGFRTDTQYF.

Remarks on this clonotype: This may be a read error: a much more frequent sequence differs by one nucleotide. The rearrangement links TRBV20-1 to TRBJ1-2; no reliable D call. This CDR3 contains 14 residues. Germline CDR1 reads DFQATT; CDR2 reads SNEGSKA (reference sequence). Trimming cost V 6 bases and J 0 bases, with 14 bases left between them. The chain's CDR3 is CSAADLNSNYGYTF. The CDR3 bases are TGCAGTGCGGCTGACCTAAATTCTAACTATGGCTACACCTTC.

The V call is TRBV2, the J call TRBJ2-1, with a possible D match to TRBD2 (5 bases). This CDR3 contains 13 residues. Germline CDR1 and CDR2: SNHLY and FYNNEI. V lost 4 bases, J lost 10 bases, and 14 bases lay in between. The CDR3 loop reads CASSGPGIKEQFF. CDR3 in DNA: TGTGCCAGCAGTGGTCCCGGGATAAAAGAGCAGTTCTTC.

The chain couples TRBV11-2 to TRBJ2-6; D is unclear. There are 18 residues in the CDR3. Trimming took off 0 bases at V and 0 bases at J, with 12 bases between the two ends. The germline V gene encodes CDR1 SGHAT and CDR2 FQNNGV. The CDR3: CASSLDRQRTSGANVLTF. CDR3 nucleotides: TGTGCCAGCAGCTTAGATCGCCAGAGGACCTCTGGGGCCAACGTCCTGACTTTC.

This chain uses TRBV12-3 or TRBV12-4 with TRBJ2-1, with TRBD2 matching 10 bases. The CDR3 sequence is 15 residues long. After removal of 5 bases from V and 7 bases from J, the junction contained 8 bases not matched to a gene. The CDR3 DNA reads TGTGCCAGCAGTCACGGACTAGCGGATGAGAATGAGCAGTTCTTC. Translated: CASSHGLADENEQFF.

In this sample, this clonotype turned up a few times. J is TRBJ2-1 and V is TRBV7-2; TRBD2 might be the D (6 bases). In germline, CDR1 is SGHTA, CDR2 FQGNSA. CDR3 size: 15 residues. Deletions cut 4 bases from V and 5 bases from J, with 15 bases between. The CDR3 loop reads CASSSGLASDNEQFF. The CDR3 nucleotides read TGTGCCAGCAGCTCGGGACTCGCGTCCGACAATGAGCAGTTCTTC.

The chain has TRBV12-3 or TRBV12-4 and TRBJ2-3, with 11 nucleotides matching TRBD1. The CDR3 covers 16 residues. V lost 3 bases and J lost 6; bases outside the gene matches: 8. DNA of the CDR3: TGTGCCAGCAGTTTCTATGGGACAGGGGGTGGGGATACGCAGTATTTT. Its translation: CASSFYGTGGGDTQYF.

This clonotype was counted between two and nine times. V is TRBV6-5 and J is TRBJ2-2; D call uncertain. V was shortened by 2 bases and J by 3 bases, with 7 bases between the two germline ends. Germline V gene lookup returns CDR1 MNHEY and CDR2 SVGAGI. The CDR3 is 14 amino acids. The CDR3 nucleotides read TGTGCCAGCAGTTACGGGCAGTACACCGGGGAGCTGTTTTTT. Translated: CASSYGQYTGELFF.

The CDR3: CAISSPVAEQETQYF. CDR3 in DNA: TGTGCCATCAGCAGTCCCGTGGCCGAGCAAGAGACCCAGTACTTC. The chain links TRBV10-3 to TRBJ2-5, with no clear D. The CDR3 runs 15 residues. Germline CDR1 ENHRY, CDR2 SYGVKD. Trimming removed 6 bases at V and 2 bases at J, with 16 bases between.

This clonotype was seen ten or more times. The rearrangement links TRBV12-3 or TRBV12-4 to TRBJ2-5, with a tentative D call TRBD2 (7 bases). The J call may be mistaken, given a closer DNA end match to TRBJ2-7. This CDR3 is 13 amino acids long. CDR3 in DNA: TGTGCCAGCGGAGGGGGGGGATATTACGAGCAGTACTTC. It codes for CASGGGGYYEQYF.

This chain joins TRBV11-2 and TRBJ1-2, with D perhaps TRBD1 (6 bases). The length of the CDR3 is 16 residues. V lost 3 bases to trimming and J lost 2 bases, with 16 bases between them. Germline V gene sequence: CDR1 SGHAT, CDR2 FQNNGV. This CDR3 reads CASSFGSGTMNYGYTF. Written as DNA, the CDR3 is TGTGCCAGCAGCTTTGGTTCCGGGACAATGAACTATGGCTACACCTTC. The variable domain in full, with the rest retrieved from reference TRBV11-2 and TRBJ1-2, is EAGVAQSPRYKIIEKRQSVAFWCNPISGHATLYWYQQILGQGPKLLIQFQNNGVVDDSQLPKDRFSAERLKGVDSTLKIQPAKLEDSAVYLCASSFGSGTMNYGYTFGSGTRLTVV.

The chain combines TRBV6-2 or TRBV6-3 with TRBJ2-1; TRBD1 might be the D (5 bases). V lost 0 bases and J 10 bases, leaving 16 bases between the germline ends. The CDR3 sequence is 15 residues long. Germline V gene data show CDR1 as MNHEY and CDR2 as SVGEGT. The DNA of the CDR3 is TGTGCCAGCAGTTACTCTACAGGCACTAAAAAGGAGCAGTTCTTC. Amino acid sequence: CASSYSTGTKKEQFF.

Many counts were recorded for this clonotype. The chain's CDR3 is CASKGGQGPTYEQYF. CDR3 DNA: TGTGCCAGCAAAGGCGGACAGGGCCCGACCTACGAGCAGTACTTC. This chain joins TRBV2 and TRBJ2-7, with 8 nucleotides matching TRBD1. This CDR3 has 15 amino acids. Germline lookup yields CDR1 SNHLY and CDR2 FYNNEI. With V trimmed by 7 bases and J by 2 bases, 10 bases remained unmatched.

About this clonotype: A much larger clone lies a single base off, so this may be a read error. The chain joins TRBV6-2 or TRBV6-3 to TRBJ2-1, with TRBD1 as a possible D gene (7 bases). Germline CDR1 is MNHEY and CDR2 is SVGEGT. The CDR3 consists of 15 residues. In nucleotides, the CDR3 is TGTGCCAGCCTTGCTCGGGGGAAGGGGGCCAATGAGCGGTTCTTC. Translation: CASLARGKGANERFF.

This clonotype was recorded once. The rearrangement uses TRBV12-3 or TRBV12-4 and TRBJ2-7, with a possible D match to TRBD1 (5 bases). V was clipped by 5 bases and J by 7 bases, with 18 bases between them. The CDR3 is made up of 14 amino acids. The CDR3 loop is CASSPTQYRTEQYF. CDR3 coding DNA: TGTGCCAGCAGTCCCACCCAATACAGGACGGAGCAGTACTTC.

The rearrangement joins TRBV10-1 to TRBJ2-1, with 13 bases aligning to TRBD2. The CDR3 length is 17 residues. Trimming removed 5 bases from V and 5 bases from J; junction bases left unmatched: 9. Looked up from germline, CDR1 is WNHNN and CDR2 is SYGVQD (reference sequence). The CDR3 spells CASSKVTSGRINNEQFF. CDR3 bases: TGCGCCAGCAGTAAGGTGACTAGCGGGAGGATAAACAATGAGCAGTTCTTC.

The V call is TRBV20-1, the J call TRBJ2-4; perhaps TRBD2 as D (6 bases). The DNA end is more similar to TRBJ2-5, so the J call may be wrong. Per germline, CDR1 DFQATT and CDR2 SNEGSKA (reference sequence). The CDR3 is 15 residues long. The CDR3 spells CSALRPGGAQETQYF. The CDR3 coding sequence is TGCAGTGCTCTCCGCCCCGGAGGGGCCCAAGAGACCCAGTACTTC.

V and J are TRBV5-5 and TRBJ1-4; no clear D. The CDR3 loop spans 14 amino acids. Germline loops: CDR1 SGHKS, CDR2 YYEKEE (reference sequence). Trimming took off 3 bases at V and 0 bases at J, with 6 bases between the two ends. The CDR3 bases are TGTGCCAGCAGCTCCCATCCAACTAATGAAAAACTGTTTTTT. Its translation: CASSSHPTNEKLFF.

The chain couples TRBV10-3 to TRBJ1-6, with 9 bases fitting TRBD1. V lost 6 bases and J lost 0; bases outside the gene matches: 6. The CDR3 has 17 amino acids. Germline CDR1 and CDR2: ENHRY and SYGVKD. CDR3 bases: TGTGCCATCAGAAGGGACAGGGCTCGCTCCTATAATTCACCCCTCCACTTT. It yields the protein CAIRRDRARSYNSPLHF.

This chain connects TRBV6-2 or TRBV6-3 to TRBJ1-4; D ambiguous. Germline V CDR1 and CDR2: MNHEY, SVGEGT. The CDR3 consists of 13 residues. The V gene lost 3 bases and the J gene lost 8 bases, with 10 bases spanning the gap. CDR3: CASSYGVLEKLFF. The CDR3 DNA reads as TGTGCCAGCAGTTATGGGGTGTTGGAAAAACTGTTTTTT.

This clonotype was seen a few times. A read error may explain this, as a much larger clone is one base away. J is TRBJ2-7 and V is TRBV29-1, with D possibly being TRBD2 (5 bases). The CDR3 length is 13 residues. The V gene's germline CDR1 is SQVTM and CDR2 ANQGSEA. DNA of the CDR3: TGCATCGTTGAGAAGGACTCCCCCTACGAGCAGTACTTC. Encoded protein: CIVEKDSPYEQYF.

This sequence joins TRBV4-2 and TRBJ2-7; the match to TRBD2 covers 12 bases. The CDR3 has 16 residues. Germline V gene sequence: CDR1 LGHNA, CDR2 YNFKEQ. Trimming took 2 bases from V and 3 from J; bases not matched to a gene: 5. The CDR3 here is CASSQPSGGANYEQYF. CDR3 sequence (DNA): TGTGCCAGCAGCCAACCTAGCGGGGGGGCGAACTACGAGCAGTACTTC.

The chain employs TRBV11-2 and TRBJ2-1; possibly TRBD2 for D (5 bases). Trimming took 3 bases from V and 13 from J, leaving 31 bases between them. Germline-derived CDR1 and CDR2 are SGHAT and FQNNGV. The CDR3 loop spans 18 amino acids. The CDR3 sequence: CASSFLGVRAPEEETQFF. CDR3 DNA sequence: TGTGCCAGCAGCTTCCTAGGTGTCCGGGCTCCCGAGGAGGAGACCCAGTTCTTC.

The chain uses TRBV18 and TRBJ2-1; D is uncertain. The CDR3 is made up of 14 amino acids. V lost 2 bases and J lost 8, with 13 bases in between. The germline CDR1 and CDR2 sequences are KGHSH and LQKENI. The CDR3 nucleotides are TGTGCCAGCTCACCATCCCGAAGTGTGGATGAGCAGTTCTTC. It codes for CASSPSRSVDEQFF.